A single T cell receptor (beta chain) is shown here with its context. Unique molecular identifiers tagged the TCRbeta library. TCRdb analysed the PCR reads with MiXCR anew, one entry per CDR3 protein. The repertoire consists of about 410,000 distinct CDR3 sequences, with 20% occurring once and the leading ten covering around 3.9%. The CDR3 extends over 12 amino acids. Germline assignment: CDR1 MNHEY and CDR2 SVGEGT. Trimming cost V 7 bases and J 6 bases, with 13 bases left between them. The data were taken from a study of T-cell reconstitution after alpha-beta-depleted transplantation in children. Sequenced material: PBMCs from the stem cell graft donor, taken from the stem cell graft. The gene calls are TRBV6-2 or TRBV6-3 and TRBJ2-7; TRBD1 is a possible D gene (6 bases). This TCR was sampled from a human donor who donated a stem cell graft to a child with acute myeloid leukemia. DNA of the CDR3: TGTGCCAGCACGACAACAGGGACCGAGCAGTACTTC. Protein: CASTTTGTEQYF.